This paragraph covers one T cell receptor beta chain sequence. This same CDR3 is encoded by further DNA sequences in the sample. This specimen comes from a study of T cell changes during pregnancy in multiple sclerosis. Per germline, CDR1 MNHEY and CDR2 SMNVEV (reference sequence). The CDR3 loop spans 15 amino acids. V dropped 5 bases and J dropped 3; count of bases not matched to a gene: 7. Sequencing was performed with immunoSEQ multiplex PCR; in TCRdb, only in-frame clones are kept and a portion is missing. The sample carries approximately 82,000 clones, about 89% recorded once. The chain recombines TRBV27 with TRBJ2-7; 10 positions match TRBD2. This TCR came from a female donor with multiple sclerosis, enrolled in a pregnancy study. This specimen was CD4+ T cells from peripheral blood mononuclear cells, taken in the second trimester of pregnancy. In nucleotides, the CDR3 is TGTGCCAGCAGTCCTCTAGCGGGAGCCGGCTACGAGCAGTACTTC. The encoded protein is CASSPLAGAGYEQYF.